Given below is one T cell receptor beta chain in context. Its antigen is unidentified. The CDR3 length is 14 residues. Deletions cut 2 bases from V and 0 bases from J, with 7 bases between. Germline V gene data show CDR1 as ENHRY and CDR2 as SYGVKD. These data are taken from a study of CD8+ T cells in alopecia areata. General study findings and limits: For patients receiving tofacitinib, scalp clonality and expanded CD8+ clones among the top 100 significantly decreased.

Extracted RNA was reverse transcribed into cDNA, the sequencing template. Profiling relied on immunoSEQ multiplex PCR, and the TCRdb table lists in-frame clones only, not all of them. The data show some 150,000 clones, less than 75% seen once. Treatment here: oral pan-JAK inhibitor, 5-10 mg twice daily. It was from PBMCs that CD4+ and CD8+ T cells were sorted. This sequence joins TRBV10-3 and TRBJ1-1; weak D call: TRBD1 (5 bases). This TCR derives from a human donor with alopecia areata. The sequencing here drew on CD4+ T cells sorted from blood, taken between weeks 55 and 70, from a patient treated with tofacitinib. The CDR3 coding sequence is TGTGCCATCAGTGAGGGGGCGATGAACACTGAAGCTTTCTTT. It yields the protein CAISEGAMNTEAFF.